This T cell receptor beta chain was observed in a study of blood T cell repertoires in COVID-19. Study-wide background: T cells, B-cell-depleted T cells, or PBMCs supplied cDNA or gDNA.

Per the original data handling: Amplification with reference gene primers provided the estimates of nucleated cell counts. Clones were read by immunoSEQ multiplex PCR, and TCRdb kept only the in-frame ones, dropping some. Clone size and the V and J calls come from that table; the DNA yielded D and trimming. This table holds 120,000 or so clones, roughly nine tenths found once. J lost 4 bases, V lost 5 bases, and 9 bases had no gene match. Germline loops: CDR1 MNHEY, CDR2 SMNVEV (reference sequence). The CDR3 has 16 residues. The receptor was derived from a man in his 60s with COVID-19, enrolled during active disease. The chain is built from TRBV27 and TRBJ2-7; 12 nucleotides align to TRBD1. The sequenced sample consisted of peripheral blood. The CDR3 is CASSPLRDRGPYEQYF. The CDR3 bases are TGTGCCAGCAGTCCCCTCCGGGACAGGGGGCCATACGAGCAGTACTTC.